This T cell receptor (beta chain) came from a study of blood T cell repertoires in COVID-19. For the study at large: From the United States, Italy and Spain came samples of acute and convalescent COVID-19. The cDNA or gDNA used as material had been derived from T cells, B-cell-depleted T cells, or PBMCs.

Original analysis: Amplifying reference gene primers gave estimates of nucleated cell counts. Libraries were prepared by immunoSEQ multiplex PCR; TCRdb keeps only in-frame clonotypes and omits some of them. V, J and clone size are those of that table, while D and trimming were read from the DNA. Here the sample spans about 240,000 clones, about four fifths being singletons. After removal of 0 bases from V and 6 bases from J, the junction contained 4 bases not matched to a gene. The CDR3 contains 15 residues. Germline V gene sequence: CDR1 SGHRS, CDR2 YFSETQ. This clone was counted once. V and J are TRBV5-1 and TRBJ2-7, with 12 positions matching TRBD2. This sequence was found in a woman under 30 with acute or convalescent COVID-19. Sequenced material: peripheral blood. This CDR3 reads CASSLGLAGAPEQYF. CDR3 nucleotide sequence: TGCGCCAGCAGCTTGGGACTAGCGGGAGCCCCCGAGCAGTACTTC. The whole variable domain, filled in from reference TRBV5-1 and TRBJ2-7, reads KAGVTQTPRYLIKTRGQQVTLSCSPISGHRSVSWYQQTPGQGLQFLFEYFSETQRNKGNFPGRFSGRQFSNSRSEMNVSTLELGDSALYLCASSLGLAGAPEQYFGPGTRLTVT.